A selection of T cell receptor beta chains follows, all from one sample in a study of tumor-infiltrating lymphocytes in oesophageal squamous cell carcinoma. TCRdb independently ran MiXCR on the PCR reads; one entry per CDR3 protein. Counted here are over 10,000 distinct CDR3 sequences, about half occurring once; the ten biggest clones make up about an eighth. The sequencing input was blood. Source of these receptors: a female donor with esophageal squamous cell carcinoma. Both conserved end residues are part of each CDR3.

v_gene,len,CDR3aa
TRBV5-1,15,CASSFSTGSLNEQFF
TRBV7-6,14,CASSRWTGTYEQYF
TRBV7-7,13,CASSPGLDTEAFF
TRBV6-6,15,CASSYHPSSYNEQFF
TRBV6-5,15,CASSENRGVQETQYF
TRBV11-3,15,CASSLGRGTYNEQFF
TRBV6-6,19,CASTPRLAGGPASTDTQYF
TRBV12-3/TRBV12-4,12,CASSHPSGTQYF
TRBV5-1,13,CASSEPGGSEAFF
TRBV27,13,CASRTSGTYEQFF
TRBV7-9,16,CASSLGGLAGARGYTF
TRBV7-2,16,CASSLATGGPHNEQFF
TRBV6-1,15,CASSEALAGGVTQYF
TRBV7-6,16,CASSPGLADKYNEQYF
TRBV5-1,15,CASSLEGQHYNEQFF
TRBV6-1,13,CASSRDRVETQYF
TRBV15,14,CATSSQGRDYGYTF
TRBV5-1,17,CASSTGLAGGGYNEQFF
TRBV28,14,CASRISGRSYEQYF
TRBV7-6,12,CASSPYQETQYF
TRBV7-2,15,CASSYQFQAATEAFF
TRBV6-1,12,CATSLRGDEQYF
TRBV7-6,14,CASSHRGRANEQFF
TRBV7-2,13,CASSLGHPETQYF
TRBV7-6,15,CASSLVLAGADTQYF
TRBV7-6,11,CVTGVQETQYF
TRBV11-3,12,CASSPPGGEAFF
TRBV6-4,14,CASSQPDHSNEQYF
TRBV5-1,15,CASSFGGGLGETQYF
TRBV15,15,CATSRDTQGNTEAFF
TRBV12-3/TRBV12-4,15,CASSRQGKNTGELYF
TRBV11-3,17,CASSLGLPFGEGETQYF
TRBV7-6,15,CASSLPSGEYNEQFF
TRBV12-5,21,CASGLDNRGPGLAGVNYEQYF
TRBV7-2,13,CASSFFGEETQYF
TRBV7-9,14,CASSSDRNNEKLFF
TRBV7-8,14,CASSPGQPFYGYTF
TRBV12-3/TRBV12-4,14,CASSSGTVSYEQYF
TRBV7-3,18,CASIRVTGLTNSGNTIYF
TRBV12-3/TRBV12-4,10,CASSYPEAFF
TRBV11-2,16,CASSPGGEGLGDTQYF
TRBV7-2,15,CARSLSPSPYNEQFF
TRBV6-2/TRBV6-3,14,CASSLGTGLNDQYF
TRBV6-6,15,CASRSGRQGRNEQYF
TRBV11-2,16,CASSWGTSGDEETQYF
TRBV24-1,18,CATSDSGTSGGLGYEQFF
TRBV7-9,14,CASSLMGDKNIQYF
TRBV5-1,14,CASSSQSKSNEQFF
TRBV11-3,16,CASSLDGTSGYNEQYF
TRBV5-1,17,CASSVGLSGSFQETQYF